The present entry profiles one T cell receptor (beta chain) with its context. There is no known antigen for this receptor. Base qualities are not at hand, and no much larger clone is one base apart. CDR1 and CDR2 were assigned from the germline V gene (reference sequence) as SGHNT and YYREEE. The CDR3 measures 15 amino acids from cysteine to phenylalanine. Just CDR3 DNA is preserved here, 45 bases in frame from base 1. V loses 0 bases, J loses 3 bases, and the germline ends lie 12 bases apart. The library came from 5' RACE. For sequencing, a NextSeq 500 was employed. To allow correction of PCR and sequencing errors, the TCR library protocol tagged every TCR cDNA molecule with a unique molecular identifier. As for the authors' bioinformatics: TCR identification, UMI-based error correction and CDR3 extraction were all carried out with Decombinator tools. TCRs above a frequency of 2 per 1,000, corresponding to the top 1% of the tumor frequency distribution, were defined as expanded. Renyi diversity was computed with the R vegan package after each repertoire had been subsampled 100 times to 5,000 TCRs. CDR3 similarity networks were constructed using string-kernel similarity of amino acid triplets, with links drawn between CDR3s whose pairwise similarity was above 0.82. The raw public reads went through TCRdb reprocessing: fastp at Q25, MiXCR clone calling, in-frame beta chains kept. Rows are unified per CDR3 protein, each entry keeping the most common DNA and genes. TCRdb, not the original authors, processed these V and J calls. The sample table records more than 2,500 distinct CDR3 sequences; 16% of these occur just once. The top ten clones comprise 84% of the sample.

The time point label, read with the paper, signifies: sample taken at primary tumor resection. For TCR sequencing, whole RNA was extracted from tumor and nontumor lung tissue, or from cryopreserved PBMC samples, and no cell sorting was done. The donors were more than 65 patients from the lung TRACERx cohort who had early-stage, untreated non-small cell lung cancer. A patient was chosen for TCR sequencing only when enough RNA was available from at least two tumor regions. These data originate in a study of spatial heterogeneity in lung cancer (dated by TCRdb to 2018 to 2020). Concerning the study at large: More beta-chain than alpha-chain transcripts were consistently detected, likely reflecting higher beta-chain transcript abundance. In the raw uncorrected reads, each unique combination of TCR and UMI appeared more than ten times on average. In non-small cell lung cancer, the study quantitatively compared TCR alpha and beta repertoires across several tumor regions, matched nontumor lung, and blood. The study linked features of the TCR repertoire to counts of nonsynonymous mutations, which were determined by whole-exome sequencing of tumor tissue. Both alpha and beta chains were TCR-sequenced in samples taken at surgery, namely 220 tumor regions, roughly 64 matched nontumor lung samples and 56 PBMC samples.

Study-level results and caveats: Ubiquitous expanded tumor TCRs were detected in blood more often at tumor resection than at routine follow-up. Confirming at a functional level the hypothesis that regional TCRs recognize regional mutations was considered to require additional single-cell paired TCR alpha and beta sequencing.

This specimen was PBMCs, taken at surgery. The V gene is TRBV5-4 and the J gene is TRBJ2-5; a tentative D match to TRBD1 spans 5 bases. The sequence derives from a female donor with early-stage non-small cell lung cancer. The DNA sequence reads TGTGCCAGCAGCTTGGGGGGCCGGATCGAAGAGACCCAGTACTTC. This translates into CASSLGGRIEETQYF.